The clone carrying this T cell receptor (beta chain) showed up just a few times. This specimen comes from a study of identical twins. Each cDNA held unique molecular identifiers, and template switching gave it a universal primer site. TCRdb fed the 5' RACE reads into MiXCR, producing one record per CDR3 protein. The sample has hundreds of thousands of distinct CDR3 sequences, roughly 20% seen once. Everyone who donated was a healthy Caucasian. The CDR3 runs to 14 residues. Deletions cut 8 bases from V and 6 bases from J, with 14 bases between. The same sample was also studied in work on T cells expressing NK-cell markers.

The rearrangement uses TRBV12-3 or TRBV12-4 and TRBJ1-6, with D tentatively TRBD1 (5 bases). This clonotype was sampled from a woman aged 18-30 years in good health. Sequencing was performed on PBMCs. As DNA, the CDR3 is TGTGCCAGCTGGCGGGGCGTCGGTAATTCACCCCTCCACTTT. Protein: CASWRGVGNSPLHF.